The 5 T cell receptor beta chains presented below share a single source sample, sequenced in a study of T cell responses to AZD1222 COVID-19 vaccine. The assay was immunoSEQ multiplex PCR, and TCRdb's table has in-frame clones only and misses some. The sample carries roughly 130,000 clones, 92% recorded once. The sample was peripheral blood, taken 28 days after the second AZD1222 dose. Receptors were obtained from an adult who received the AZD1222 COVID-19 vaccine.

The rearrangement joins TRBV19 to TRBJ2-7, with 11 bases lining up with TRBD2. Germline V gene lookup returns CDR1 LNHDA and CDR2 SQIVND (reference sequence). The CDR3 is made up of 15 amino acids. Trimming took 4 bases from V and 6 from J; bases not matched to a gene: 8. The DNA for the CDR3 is TGTGCCAGTAGTACGATCACTAGCGGGGGAAGCGAGCAGTACTTC. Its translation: CASSTITSGGSEQYF.

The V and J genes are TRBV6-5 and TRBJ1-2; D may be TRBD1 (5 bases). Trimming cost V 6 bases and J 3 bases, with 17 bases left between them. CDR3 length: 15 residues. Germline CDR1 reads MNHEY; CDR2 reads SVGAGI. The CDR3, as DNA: TGTGCCAGCAGCAGCTCGGGGACGCGGGACTATGGCTACACCTTC. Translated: CASSSSGTRDYGYTF.

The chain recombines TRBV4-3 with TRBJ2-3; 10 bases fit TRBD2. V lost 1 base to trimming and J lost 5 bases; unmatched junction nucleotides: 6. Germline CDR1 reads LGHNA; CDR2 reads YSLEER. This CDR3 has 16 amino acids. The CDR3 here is CASSQVQAGGIDTQYF. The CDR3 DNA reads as TGCGCCAGCAGCCAAGTTCAAGCGGGAGGGATAGATACGCAGTATTTT.

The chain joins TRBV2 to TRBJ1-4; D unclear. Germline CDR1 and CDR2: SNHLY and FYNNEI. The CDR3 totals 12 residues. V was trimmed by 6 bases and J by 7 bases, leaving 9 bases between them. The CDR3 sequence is CASRRESEKLFF. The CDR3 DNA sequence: TGTGCCAGCAGAAGGGAAAGTGAAAAACTGTTTTTT.

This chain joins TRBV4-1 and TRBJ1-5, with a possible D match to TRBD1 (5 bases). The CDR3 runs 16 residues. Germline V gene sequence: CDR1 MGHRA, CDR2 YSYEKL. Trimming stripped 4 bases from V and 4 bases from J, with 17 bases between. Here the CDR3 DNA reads TGCGCCAGCAGCCTAGGGGCATCTTTAAGAAATCAGCCCCAGCATTTT. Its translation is CASSLGASLRNQPQHF.